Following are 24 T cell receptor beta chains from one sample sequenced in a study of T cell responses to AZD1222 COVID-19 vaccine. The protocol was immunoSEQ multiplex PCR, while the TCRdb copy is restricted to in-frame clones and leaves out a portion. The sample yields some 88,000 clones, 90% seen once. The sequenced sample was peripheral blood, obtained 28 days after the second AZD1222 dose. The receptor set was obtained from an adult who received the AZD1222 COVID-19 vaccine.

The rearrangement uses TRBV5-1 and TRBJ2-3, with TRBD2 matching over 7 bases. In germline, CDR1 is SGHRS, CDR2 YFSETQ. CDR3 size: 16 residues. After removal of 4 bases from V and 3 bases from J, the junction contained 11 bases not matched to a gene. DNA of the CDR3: TGCGCCAGCAGCCCCCCGAGGCAGGGAGGGACAGATACGCAGTATTTT. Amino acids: CASSPPRQGGTDTQYF.

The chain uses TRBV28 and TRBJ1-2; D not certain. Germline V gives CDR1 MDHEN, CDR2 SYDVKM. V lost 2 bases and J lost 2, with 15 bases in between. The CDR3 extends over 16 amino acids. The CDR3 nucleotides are TGTGCCAGCAGTTTAGCGCCCATGGGCTCGAACTATGGCTACACCTTC. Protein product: CASSLAPMGSNYGYTF.

The CDR3 bases are TGTGCCAGCAGCTTGGCCCAGGGGGCGGGCTATGGCTACACCTTC. Translated, it gives CASSLAQGAGYGYTF. The gene calls are TRBV5-4 and TRBJ1-2, with 8 positions matching TRBD1. CDR1 is SGHNT, CDR2 YYREEE, per germline (reference sequence). Trimming took 0 bases from V and 4 from J; bases not matched to a gene: 5. This CDR3 has 15 amino acids. The variable domain in full, with the rest retrieved from reference TRBV5-4 and TRBJ1-2, is ETGVTQSPTHLIKTRGQQVTLRCSSQSGHNTVSWYQQALGQGPQFIFQYYREEENGRGNFPPRFSGLQFPNYSSELNVNALELDDSALYLCASSLAQGAGYGYTFGSGTRLTVV.

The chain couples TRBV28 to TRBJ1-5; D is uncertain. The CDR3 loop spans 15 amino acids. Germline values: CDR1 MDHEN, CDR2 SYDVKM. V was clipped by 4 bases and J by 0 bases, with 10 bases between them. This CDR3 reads CASSSDLNSNQPQHF. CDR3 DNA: TGTGCCAGCAGTTCGGACCTCAATAGCAATCAGCCCCAGCATTTT.

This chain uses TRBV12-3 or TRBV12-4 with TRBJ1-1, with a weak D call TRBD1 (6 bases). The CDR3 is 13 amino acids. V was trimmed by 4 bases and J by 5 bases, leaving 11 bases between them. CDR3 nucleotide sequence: TGTGCCAGCAGTTGGGACACATTGACTGAAGCTTTCTTT. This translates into CASSWDTLTEAFF.

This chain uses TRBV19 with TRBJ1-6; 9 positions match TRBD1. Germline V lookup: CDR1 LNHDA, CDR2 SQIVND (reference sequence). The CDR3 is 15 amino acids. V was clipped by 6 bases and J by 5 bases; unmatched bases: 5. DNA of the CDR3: TGTGCCAGTAGGGCACAGGGGGCCGATAATTCACCCCTCCACTTT. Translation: CASRAQGADNSPLHF.

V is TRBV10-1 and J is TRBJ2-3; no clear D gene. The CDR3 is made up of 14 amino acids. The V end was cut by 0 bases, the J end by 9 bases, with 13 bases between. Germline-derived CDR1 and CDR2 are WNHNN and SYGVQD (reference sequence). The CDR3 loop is CASSESQASSTQYF. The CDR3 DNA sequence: TGCGCCAGCAGTGAGTCCCAAGCCTCAAGCACGCAGTATTTT.

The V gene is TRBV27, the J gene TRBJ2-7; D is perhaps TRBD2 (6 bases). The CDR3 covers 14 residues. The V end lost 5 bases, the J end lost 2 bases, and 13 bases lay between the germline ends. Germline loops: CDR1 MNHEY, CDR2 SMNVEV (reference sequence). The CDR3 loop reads CASSGPGTPYEQYF. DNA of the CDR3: TGTGCCAGCAGTGGACCAGGGACTCCCTACGAGCAGTACTTC.

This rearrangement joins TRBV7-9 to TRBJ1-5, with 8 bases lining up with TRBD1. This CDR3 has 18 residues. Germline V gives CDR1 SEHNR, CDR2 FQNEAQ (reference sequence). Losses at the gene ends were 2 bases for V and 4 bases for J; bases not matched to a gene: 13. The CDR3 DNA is TGTGCCAGCAGCTTAATTGTTGTTGAGCAGGGGGCAAATCAGCCCCAGCATTTT. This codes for CASSLIVVEQGANQPQHF.

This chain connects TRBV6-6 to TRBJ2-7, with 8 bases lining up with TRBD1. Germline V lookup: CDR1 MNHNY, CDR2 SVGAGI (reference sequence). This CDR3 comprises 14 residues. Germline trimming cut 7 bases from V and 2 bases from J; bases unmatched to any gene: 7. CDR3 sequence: CASTGQGYPYEQYF. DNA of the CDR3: TGTGCCAGCACAGGACAGGGTTACCCCTACGAGCAGTACTTC.

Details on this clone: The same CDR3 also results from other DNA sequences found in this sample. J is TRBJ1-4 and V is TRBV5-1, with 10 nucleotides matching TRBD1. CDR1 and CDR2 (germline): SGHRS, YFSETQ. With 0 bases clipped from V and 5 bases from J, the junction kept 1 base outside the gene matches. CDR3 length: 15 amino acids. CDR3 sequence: CASSLEGQGNEKLFF. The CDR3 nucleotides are TGCGCCAGCAGCTTGGAGGGACAGGGGAATGAAAAACTGTTTTTT. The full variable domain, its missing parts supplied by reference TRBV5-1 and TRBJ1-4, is KAGVTQTPRYLIKTRGQQVTLSCSPISGHRSVSWYQQTPGQGLQFLFEYFSETQRNKGNFPGRFSGRQFSNSRSEMNVSTLELGDSALYLCASSLEGQGNEKLFFGSGTQLSVL.

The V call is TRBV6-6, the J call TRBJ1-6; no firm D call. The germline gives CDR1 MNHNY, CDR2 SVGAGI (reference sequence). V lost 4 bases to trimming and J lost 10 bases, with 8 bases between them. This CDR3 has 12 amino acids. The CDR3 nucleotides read TGTGCCAGCAGTTCACTTAGCTCACCCCTCCACTTT. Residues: CASSSLSSPLHF.

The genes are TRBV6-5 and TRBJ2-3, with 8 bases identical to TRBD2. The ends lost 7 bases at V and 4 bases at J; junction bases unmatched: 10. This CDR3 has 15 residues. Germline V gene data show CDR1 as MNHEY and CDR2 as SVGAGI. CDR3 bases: TGTGCCAGCAAGGTGGGCGGGGGGATCTCAGATACGCAGTATTTT. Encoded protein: CASKVGGGISDTQYF.

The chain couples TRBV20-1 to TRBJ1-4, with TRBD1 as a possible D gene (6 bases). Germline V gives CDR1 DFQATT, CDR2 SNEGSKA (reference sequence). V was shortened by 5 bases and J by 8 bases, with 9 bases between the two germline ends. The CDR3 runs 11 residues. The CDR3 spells CSAVDREKLFF. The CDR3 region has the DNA TGCAGTGCTGTCGACAGGGAAAAACTGTTTTTT.

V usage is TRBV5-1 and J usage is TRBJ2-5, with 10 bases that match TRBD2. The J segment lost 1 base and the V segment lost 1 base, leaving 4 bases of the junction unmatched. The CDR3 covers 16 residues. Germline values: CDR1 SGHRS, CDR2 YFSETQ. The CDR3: CASSLSGTSVQETQYF. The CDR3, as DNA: TGCGCCAGCAGCTTGTCTGGGACTAGCGTCCAAGAGACCCAGTACTTC.

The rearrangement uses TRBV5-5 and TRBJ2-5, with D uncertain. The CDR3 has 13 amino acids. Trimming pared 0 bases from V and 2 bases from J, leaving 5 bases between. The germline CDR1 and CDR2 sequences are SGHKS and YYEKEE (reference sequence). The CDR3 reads CASSLAAQETQYF. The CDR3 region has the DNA TGTGCCAGCAGCTTGGCAGCTCAAGAGACCCAGTACTTC.

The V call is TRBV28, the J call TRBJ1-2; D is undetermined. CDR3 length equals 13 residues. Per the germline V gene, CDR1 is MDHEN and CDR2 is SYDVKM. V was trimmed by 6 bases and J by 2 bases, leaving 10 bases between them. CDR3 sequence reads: CASSFRANYGYTF. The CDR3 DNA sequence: TGTGCCAGCAGCTTTAGGGCCAACTATGGCTACACCTTC.

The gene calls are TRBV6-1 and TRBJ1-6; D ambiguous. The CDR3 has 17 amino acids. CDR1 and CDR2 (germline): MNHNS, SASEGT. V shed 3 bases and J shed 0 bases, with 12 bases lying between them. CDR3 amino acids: CASSEGLGSSYNSPLHF. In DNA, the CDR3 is TGTGCCAGCAGTGAGGGCCTGGGGAGCTCCTATAATTCACCCCTCCACTTT.

CDR3 residues: CASSFPRRSMNTEAFF. CDR3 nucleotide sequence: TGTGCCAGCAGTTTTCCCCGGAGATCAATGAACACTGAAGCTTTCTTT. V usage is TRBV28 and J usage is TRBJ1-1; D unclear. CDR1 and CDR2 (germline): MDHEN, SYDVKM. The CDR3 loop spans 16 amino acids. Trimming shortened V by 3 bases and J by 0 bases, and 14 bases separated the two germline ends.

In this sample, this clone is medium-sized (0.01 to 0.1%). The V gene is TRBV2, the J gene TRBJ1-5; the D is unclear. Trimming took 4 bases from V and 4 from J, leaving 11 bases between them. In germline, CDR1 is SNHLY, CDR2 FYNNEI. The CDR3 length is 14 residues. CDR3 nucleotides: TGTGCCAGCAGTGGGATACAGATAAATCAGCCCCAGCATTTT. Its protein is CASSGIQINQPQHF.

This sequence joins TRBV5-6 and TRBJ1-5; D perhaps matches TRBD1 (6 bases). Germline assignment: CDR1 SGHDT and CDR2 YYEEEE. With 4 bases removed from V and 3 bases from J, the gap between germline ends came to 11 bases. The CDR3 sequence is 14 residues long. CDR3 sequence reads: CASSITGFNQPQHF. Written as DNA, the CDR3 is TGTGCCAGCAGCATCACAGGGTTCAATCAGCCCCAGCATTTT.

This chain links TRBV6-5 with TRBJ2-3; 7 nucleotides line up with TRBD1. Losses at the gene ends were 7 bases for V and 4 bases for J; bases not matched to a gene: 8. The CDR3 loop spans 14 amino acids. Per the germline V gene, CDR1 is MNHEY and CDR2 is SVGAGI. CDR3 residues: CASKSGGRADTQYF. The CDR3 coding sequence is TGTGCCAGCAAGTCAGGGGGTAGGGCAGATACGCAGTATTTT.

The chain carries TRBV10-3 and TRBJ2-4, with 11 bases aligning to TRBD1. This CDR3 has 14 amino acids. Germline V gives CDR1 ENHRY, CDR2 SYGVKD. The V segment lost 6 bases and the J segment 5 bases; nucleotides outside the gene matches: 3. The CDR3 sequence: CAIRSDRGQNIQYF. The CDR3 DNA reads TGTGCCATCAGGTCGGACAGGGGGCAAAACATTCAGTACTTC.

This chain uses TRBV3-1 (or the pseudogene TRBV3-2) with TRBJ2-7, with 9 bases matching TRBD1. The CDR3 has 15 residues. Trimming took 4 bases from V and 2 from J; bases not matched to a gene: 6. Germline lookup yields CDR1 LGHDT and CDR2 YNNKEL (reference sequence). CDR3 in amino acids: CASSPQGARAYEQYF. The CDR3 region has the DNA TGTGCCAGCAGCCCACAGGGGGCAAGGGCCTACGAGCAGTACTTC.